The clone carrying this T cell receptor (beta chain) was seen once. As yet, its antigen is unknown. These data come from a study of cytomegalovirus exposure and HLA in healthy donors. As for the study in general: Out of about 190 million T cells, an earlier analysis found more than 95 million unique TCR beta sequences in total.

After removal of 5 bases from V and 3 bases from J, the junction contained 2 bases not matched to a gene. Germline V CDR1 and CDR2: LGHNA, YSLEER. The CDR3 contains 13 residues. 60 Vbeta and 13 Jbeta primers were used in PCR. Repertoires were generated with immunoSEQ multiplex PCR, while TCRdb's copy carries only in-frame clones and drops some. Of some 160,000 clones in the sample, around 80% were seen once. Whole-study results and caveats: The study recorded 150 to 200 TCR beta chains that were cytomegalovirus-associated. Based on reports, TCR beta sequences accurately predicted HLA-A and HLA-B alleles for most subjects.

This TCR was sampled from a man between 35 and 55 years old in good health and CMV-seronegative. This chain links TRBV4-3 with TRBJ2-7; 9 bases line up with TRBD1. The source material was PBMCs. This chain's CDR3 is CASSTGQGYEQYF. CDR3 in DNA: TGCGCCAGCAGCACGGGACAGGGCTACGAGCAGTACTTC.